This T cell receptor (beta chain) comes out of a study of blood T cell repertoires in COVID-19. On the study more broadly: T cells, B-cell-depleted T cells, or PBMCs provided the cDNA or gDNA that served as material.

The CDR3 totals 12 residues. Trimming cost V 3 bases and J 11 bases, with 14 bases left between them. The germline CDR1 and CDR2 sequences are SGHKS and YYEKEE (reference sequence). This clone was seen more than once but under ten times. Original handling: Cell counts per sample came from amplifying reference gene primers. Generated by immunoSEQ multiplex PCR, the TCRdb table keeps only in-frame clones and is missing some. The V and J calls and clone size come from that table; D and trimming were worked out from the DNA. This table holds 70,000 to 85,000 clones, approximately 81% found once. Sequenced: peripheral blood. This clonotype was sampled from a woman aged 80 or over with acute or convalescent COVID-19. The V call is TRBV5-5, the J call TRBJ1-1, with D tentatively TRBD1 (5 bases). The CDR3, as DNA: TGTGCCAGCAGCTCCCCCCCCGGGGGGGCTTTCTTT. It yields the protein CASSSPPGGAFF.